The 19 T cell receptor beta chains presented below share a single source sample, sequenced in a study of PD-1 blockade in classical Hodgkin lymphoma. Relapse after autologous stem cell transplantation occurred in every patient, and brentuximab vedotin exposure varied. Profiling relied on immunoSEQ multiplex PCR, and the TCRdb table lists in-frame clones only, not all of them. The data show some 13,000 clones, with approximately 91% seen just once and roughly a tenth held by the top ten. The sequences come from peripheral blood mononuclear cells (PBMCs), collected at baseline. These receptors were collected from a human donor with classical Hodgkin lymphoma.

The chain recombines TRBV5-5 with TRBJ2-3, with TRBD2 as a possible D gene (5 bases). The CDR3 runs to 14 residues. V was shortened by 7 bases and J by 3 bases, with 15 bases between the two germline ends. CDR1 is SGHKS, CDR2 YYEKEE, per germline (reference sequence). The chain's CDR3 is CASLREGRTDTQYF. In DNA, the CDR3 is TGTGCCAGCCTACGTGAGGGCAGAACAGATACGCAGTATTTT.

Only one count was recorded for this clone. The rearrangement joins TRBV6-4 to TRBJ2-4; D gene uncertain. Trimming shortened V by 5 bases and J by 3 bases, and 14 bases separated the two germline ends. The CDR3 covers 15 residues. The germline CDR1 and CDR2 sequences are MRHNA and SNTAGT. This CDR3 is CASSPQKSDKNIQYF. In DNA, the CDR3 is TGTGCCAGCAGTCCCCAGAAGTCTGACAAAAACATTCAGTACTTC.

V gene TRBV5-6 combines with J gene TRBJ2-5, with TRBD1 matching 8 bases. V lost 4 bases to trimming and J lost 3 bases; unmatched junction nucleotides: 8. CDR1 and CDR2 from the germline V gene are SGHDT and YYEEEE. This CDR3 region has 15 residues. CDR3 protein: CASSPGDRGKETQYF. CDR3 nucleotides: TGTGCCAGCAGCCCAGGTGACAGGGGCAAAGAGACCCAGTACTTC.

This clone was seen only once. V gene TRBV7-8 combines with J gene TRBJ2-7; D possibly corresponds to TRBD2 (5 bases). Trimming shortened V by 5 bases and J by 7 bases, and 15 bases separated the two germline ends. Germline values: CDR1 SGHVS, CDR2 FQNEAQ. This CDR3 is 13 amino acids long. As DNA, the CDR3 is TGTGCCAGCAGCACGCTCATTCCGGGAGAGCAGTACTTC. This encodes CASSTLIPGEQYF.

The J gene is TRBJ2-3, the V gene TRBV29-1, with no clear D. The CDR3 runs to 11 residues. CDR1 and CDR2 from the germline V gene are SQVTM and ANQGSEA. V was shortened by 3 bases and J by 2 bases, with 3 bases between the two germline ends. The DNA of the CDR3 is TGCAGCGTTGACCACACAGATACGCAGTATTTT. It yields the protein CSVDHTDTQYF.

CDR3: CASSEDRADTQYF. Here the CDR3 DNA reads TGTGCCAGCAGCGAGGACAGGGCAGATACGCAGTATTTT. The chain is built from TRBV2 and TRBJ2-3, with 8 positions matching TRBD1. V shed 6 bases, J shed 4 bases, and the junction held 3 bases outside the gene matches. Germline lookup yields CDR1 SNHLY and CDR2 FYNNEI. The CDR3 contains 13 residues.

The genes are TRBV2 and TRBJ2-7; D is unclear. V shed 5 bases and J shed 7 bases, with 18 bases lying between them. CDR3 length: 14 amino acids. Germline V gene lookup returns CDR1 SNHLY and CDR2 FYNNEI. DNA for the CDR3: TGTGCCAGCAGTCTTGACAAGGCCCTTTTTGAGCAGTACTTC. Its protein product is CASSLDKALFEQYF.

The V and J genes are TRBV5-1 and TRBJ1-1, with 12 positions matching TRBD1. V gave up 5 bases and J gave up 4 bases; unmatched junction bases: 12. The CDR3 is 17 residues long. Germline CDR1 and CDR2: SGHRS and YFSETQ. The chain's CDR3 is CASRQGQGAIGGTEAFF. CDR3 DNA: TGCGCCAGCAGGCAGGGACAGGGGGCGATCGGGGGCACTGAAGCTTTCTTT. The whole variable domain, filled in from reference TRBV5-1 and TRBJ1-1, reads KAGVTQTPRYLIKTRGQQVTLSCSPISGHRSVSWYQQTPGQGLQFLFEYFSETQRNKGNFPGRFSGRQFSNSRSEMNVSTLELGDSALYLCASRQGQGAIGGTEAFFGQGTRLTVV.

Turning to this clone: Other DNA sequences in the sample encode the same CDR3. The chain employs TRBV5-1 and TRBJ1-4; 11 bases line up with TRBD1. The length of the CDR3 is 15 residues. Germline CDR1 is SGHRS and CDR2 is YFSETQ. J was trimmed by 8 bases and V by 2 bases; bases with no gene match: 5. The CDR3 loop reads CASSLGTGGGEKLFF. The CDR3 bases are TGCGCCAGCAGCTTAGGGACAGGGGGAGGCGAAAAACTGTTTTTT. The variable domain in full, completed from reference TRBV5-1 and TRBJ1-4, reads KAGVTQTPRYLIKTRGQQVTLSCSPISGHRSVSWYQQTPGQGLQFLFEYFSETQRNKGNFPGRFSGRQFSNSRSEMNVSTLELGDSALYLCASSLGTGGGEKLFFGSGTQLSVL.

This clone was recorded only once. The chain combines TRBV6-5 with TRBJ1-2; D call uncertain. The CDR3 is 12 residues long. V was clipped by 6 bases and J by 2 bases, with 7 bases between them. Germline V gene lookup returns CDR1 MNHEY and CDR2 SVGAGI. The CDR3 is CASSPENYGYTF. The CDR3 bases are TGTGCCAGCAGCCCAGAGAACTATGGCTACACCTTC.

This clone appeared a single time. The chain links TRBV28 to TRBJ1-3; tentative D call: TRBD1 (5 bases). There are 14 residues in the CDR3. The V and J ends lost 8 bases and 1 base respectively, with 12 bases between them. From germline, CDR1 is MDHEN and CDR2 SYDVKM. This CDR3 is CASGSGWSGNTIYF. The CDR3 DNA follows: TGTGCCAGCGGGTCAGGGTGGTCTGGAAACACCATATATTTT. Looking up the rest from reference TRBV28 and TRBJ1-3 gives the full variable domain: DVKVTQSSRYLVKRTGEKVFLECVQDMDHENMFWYRQDPGLGLRLIYFSYDVKMKEKGDIPEGYSVSREKKERFSLILESASTNQTSMYLCASGSGWSGNTIYFGEGSWLTVV.

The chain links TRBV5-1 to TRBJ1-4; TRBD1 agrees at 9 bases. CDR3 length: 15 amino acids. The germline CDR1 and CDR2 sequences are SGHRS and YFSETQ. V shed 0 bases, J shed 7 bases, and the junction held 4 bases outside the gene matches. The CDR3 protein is CASSLAWGQGEKLFF. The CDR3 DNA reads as TGCGCCAGCAGCTTGGCCTGGGGACAGGGTGAAAAACTGTTTTTT.

The CDR3 loop reads CASRSSGYSYNEQFF. DNA for the CDR3: TGTGCCAGCAGATCTAGCGGGTACTCCTACAATGAGCAGTTCTTC. This chain links TRBV7-9 with TRBJ2-1, with 8 bases matching TRBD2. Germline V lookup: CDR1 SEHNR, CDR2 FQNEAQ (reference sequence). V shed 6 bases, J shed 0 bases, and the junction held 4 bases outside the gene matches. The CDR3 sequence is 15 residues long.

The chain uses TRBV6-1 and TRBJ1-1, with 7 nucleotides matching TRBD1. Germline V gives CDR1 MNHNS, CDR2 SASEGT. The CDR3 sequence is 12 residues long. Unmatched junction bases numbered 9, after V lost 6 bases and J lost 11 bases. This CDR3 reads CASSPLTGEAFF. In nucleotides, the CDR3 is TGTGCCAGCAGCCCCTTAACAGGGGAGGCTTTCTTT.

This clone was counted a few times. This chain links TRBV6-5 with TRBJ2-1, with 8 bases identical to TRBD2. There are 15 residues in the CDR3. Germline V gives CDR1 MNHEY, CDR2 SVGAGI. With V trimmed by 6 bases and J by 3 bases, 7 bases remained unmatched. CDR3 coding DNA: TGTGCCAGCAGACCCCGGGGGGGGTACTACAATGAGCAGTTCTTC. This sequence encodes CASRPRGGYYNEQFF.

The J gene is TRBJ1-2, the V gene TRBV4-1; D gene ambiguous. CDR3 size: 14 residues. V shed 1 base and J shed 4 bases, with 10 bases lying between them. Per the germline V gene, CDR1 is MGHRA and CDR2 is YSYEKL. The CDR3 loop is CASSQVLPFYGYTF. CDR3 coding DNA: TGCGCCAGCAGCCAAGTTTTACCTTTCTATGGCTACACCTTC.

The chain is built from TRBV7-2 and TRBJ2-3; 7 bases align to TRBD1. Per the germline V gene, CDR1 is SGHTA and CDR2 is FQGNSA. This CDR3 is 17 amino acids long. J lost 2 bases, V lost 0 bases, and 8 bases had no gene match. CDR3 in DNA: TGTGCCAGCAGCTTAGCGCTCGGGACAGTTTTCACAGATACGCAGTATTTT. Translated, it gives CASSLALGTVFTDTQYF.

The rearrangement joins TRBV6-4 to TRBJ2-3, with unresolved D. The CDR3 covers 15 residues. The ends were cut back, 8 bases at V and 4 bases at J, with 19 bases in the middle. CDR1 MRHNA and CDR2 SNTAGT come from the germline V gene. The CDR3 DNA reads TGTGCCAGCGCCCGCTCCAGCGATGGGTCAGATACGCAGTATTTT. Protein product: CASARSSDGSDTQYF.

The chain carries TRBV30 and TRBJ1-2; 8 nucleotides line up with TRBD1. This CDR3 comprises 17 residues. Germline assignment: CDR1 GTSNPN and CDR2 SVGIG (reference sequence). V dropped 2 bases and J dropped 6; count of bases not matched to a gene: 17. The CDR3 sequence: CAWSLKGFRGPYDGYTF. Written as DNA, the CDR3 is TGTGCCTGGAGTTTGAAGGGATTCAGGGGGCCATATGATGGCTACACCTTC.